A single sample gave rise to the 31 T cell receptor beta chains below, sequenced in a study of cytomegalovirus exposure and HLA in healthy donors. With 60 Vbeta and 13 Jbeta primers, the PCR was carried out. Using immunoSEQ multiplex PCR, the repertoire was profiled, and TCRdb retains in-frame clones only, with some absent. Here the sample table reports 200,000 to 250,000 clones. The sequenced sample consisted of PBMCs. These receptors all come from a girl aged 2-10 years in good health and CMV-seropositive.

The genes are TRBV28 and TRBJ2-5, with TRBD2 matching over 13 bases. The CDR3 is 16 residues long. The germline gives CDR1 MDHEN, CDR2 SYDVKM. The junction had 8 bases not matched to a gene; V was cut back by 5 bases and J by 5 bases. The CDR3 sequence: CASSRLAGGRGETQYF. The CDR3 coding sequence is TGTGCCAGCAGTCGACTAGCGGGAGGCCGGGGCGAGACCCAGTACTTC. The whole variable domain, filled in from reference TRBV28 and TRBJ2-5, reads DVKVTQSSRYLVKRTGEKVFLECVQDMDHENMFWYRQDPGLGLRLIYFSYDVKMKEKGDIPEGYSVSREKKERFSLILESASTNQTSMYLCASSRLAGGRGETQYFGPGTRLLVL.

This rearrangement joins TRBV9 to TRBJ1-2; D may be TRBD1 (5 bases). CDR1 and CDR2 from the germline V gene are SGDLS and YYNGEE. This CDR3 has 13 amino acids. The V end lost 3 bases, the J end lost 8 bases, and 14 bases lay between the germline ends. The CDR3: CASSENRMRGYTF. As DNA, the CDR3 is TGTGCCAGCAGCGAGAACAGGATGCGAGGCTACACCTTC.

This chain links TRBV7-7 with TRBJ2-2, with D tentatively TRBD1 (6 bases). The CDR3 is 16 residues long. In germline, CDR1 is SSHAT, CDR2 FNYEAQ (reference sequence). Trimming stripped 5 bases from V and 2 bases from J, with 15 bases between. As DNA, the CDR3 is TGTGCCAGCAGCGTGACGACAGGTGCAAACACCGGGGAGCTGTTTTTT. Translation: CASSVTTGANTGELFF.

The chain couples TRBV10-2 to TRBJ2-2, with D unclear. Germline-derived CDR1 and CDR2 are WSHSY and SAAADI. This CDR3 comprises 16 residues. V lost 2 bases, J lost 1 base, and 11 bases lay in between. The CDR3 sequence: CASSEALSGNTGELFF. CDR3 coding DNA: TGCGCCAGCAGTGAGGCCCTGTCGGGGAACACCGGGGAGCTGTTTTTT.

Comments on this clone: The junction departs from the called germline gene at one end, perhaps through a read error. The chain links TRBV7-3 to TRBJ1-3, with D perhaps matching TRBD1 (6 bases). This CDR3 contains 18 residues. Germline CDR1 reads SGHTA; CDR2 reads FQGTGA. For the CDR3, the DNA is TGTGTCAGCAGCTTATCGGGCCCAGGGGAGTACTCTGGAAACACCATATATTTT. This gives the protein CVSSLSGPGEYSGNTIYF.

The rearrangement uses TRBV6-1 and TRBJ2-6; D ambiguous. V lost 2 bases and J 0 bases, leaving 5 bases between the germline ends. The germline V gene encodes CDR1 MNHNS and CDR2 SASEGT. This CDR3 has 15 amino acids. The CDR3 sequence is CASSELNSGANVLTF. The CDR3 DNA is TGTGCCAGCAGTGAATTAAACTCTGGGGCCAACGTCCTGACTTTC.

This chain uses TRBV15 with TRBJ2-1, with 8 bases that match TRBD2. Per germline, CDR1 LNHNV and CDR2 YYDKDF (reference sequence). Losses at the gene ends were 5 bases for V and 7 bases for J; bases not matched to a gene: 10. CDR3 size: 15 residues. CDR3 in DNA: TGTGCCACCAGCGGCCCGGGACTAGAGAGTAATGAGCAGTTCTTC. Amino acid sequence: CATSGPGLESNEQFF.

The chain employs TRBV28 and TRBJ1-1, with a possible D match to TRBD1 (6 bases). Germline CDR1 is MDHEN and CDR2 is SYDVKM. The CDR3 consists of 15 residues. V was clipped by 2 bases and J by 5 bases, with 15 bases between them. The CDR3 DNA follows: TGTGCCAGCAGTTTACATCCAGGGGTTTCTACTGAAGCTTTCTTT. This encodes CASSLHPGVSTEAFF.

The chain couples TRBV5-1 to TRBJ2-2; TRBD1 matches at 7 bases. Germline assignment: CDR1 SGHRS and CDR2 YFSETQ. This CDR3 has 16 residues. With V trimmed by 0 bases and J by 2 bases, 4 bases remained unmatched. CDR3 in amino acids: CASSLEAGGNTGELFF. The CDR3, as DNA: TGCGCCAGCAGCTTGGAGGCAGGGGGTAACACCGGGGAGCTGTTTTTT.

The genes are TRBV5-1 and TRBJ2-4, with TRBD2 matching 9 bases. J gave up 7 bases and V 4 bases, and 9 bases lay outside the gene matches. CDR1 SGHRS and CDR2 YFSETQ come from the germline V gene. The CDR3 has 15 amino acids. The CDR3 here is CASSAPTSGPNIQYF. The CDR3, as DNA: TGCGCCAGCAGCGCACCGACTAGCGGACCCAACATTCAGTACTTC.

The CDR3 DNA reads as TGTGCCAGCAGTTTAGTCCAGGGGCTTAATGAAAAACTGTTTTTT. Translated, it gives CASSLVQGLNEKLFF. The gene calls are TRBV28 and TRBJ1-4; D perhaps matches TRBD1 (6 bases). From germline, CDR1 is MDHEN and CDR2 SYDVKM. V was shortened by 2 bases and J by 4 bases, with 11 bases between the two germline ends. This CDR3 comprises 15 residues.

The rearrangement uses TRBV29-1 and TRBJ1-5, with a possible D match to TRBD1 (6 bases). Per the germline V gene, CDR1 is SQVTM and CDR2 is ANQGSEA. V was cut by 3 bases and J by 2 bases, with 23 bases left in between. This CDR3 is built from 18 residues. CDR3 DNA: TGCAGCGTTGATCCCGGGTCACAGGGTTTGATCGGCAATCAGCCCCAGCATTTT. Residues: CSVDPGSQGLIGNQPQHF.

The V call is TRBV2, the J call TRBJ2-3, with 7 bases identical to TRBD2. Germline V gene data show CDR1 as SNHLY and CDR2 as FYNNEI. The CDR3 has 15 residues. J lost 2 bases, V lost 7 bases, and 9 bases had no gene match. CDR3 amino acids: CASIGTSETTDTQYF. The CDR3 region has the DNA TGTGCCAGCATCGGTACTAGCGAGACCACAGATACGCAGTATTTT.

About this clone: The junction and the germline gene differ at one end; a read error may be behind it. The chain carries TRBV5-4 and TRBJ2-5; tentative D call: TRBD1 (5 bases). From germline, CDR1 is SGHNT and CDR2 YYREEE (reference sequence). This CDR3 contains 15 residues. This CDR3 is CASSEPGIGQEAQYF. The CDR3 nucleotides read TGTGCCAGCAGCGAGCCTGGTATTGGACAAGAGGCCCAGTACTTC.

The chain is built from TRBV27 and TRBJ2-1, with 15 bases lining up with TRBD2. The trim removed 6 bases at V and 8 bases at J, leaving 8 bases unmatched. CDR1 is MNHEY and CDR2 is SMNVEV in the germline V gene (reference sequence). The CDR3 runs to 16 residues. The DNA for the CDR3 is TGTGCCAGCAGCGGACTAGCGGGAGGGCCGAGGGATGAGCAGTTCTTC. It specifies CASSGLAGGPRDEQFF.

The chain links TRBV2 to TRBJ1-4; the match to TRBD1 covers 7 bases. The CDR3 contains 18 residues. Germline-derived CDR1 and CDR2 are SNHLY and FYNNEI. Germline trimming cut 6 bases from V and 2 bases from J; bases unmatched to any gene: 15. Here the CDR3 DNA reads TGTGCCAGCAGCACAAGACAGGGAACGGTGGGGACTAATGAAAAACTGTTTTTT. Amino acids: CASSTRQGTVGTNEKLFF.

The rearrangement links TRBV25-1 to TRBJ2-7, with D hard to call. Trimming removed 4 bases from V and 2 bases from J, with 3 bases in between. The CDR3 consists of 11 residues. From germline, CDR1 is MGHDK and CDR2 SYGVNS. CDR3 bases: TGTGCCAGCAGTGGCGCCTACGAGCAGTACTTC. Its translation: CASSGAYEQYF.

The genes are TRBV5-1 and TRBJ2-3; D might be TRBD1 (5 bases). V lost 0 bases and J lost 2, with 13 bases in between. In germline, CDR1 is SGHRS, CDR2 YFSETQ. The CDR3 runs to 16 residues. The CDR3 region is CASSLEVSGPTDTQYF. CDR3 nucleotides: TGCGCCAGCAGCTTGGAAGTATCAGGGCCCACAGATACGCAGTATTTT.

The rearrangement uses TRBV28 and TRBJ2-5; 9 positions match TRBD2. The germline gives CDR1 MDHEN, CDR2 SYDVKM. The CDR3 runs 12 residues. Losses at the gene ends were 5 bases for V and 5 bases for J; bases not matched to a gene: 0. This CDR3 reads CASSLAGETQYF. The CDR3 DNA follows: TGTGCCAGCAGTCTAGCGGGGGAGACCCAGTACTTC.

The rearrangement links TRBV9 to TRBJ2-2; 9 bases are shared with TRBD1. CDR1 is SGDLS and CDR2 is YYNGEE in the germline V gene. The CDR3 contains 16 residues. The V segment lost 2 bases and the J segment 5 bases; nucleotides outside the gene matches: 7. Here the CDR3 reads CASSVAGTGSTGELFF. CDR3 coding DNA: TGTGCCAGCAGCGTCGCCGGGACAGGGAGTACCGGGGAGCTGTTTTTT.

The V call is TRBV29-1, the J call TRBJ2-5, with 8 bases aligning to TRBD2. CDR1 and CDR2 from the germline V gene are SQVTM and ANQGSEA. The CDR3 covers 16 residues. With 5 bases clipped from V and 1 base from J, the junction kept 12 bases outside the gene matches. CDR3 nucleotide sequence: TGCAGCGTTCTCGGACTAGCCGTGGGGACCCAAGAGACCCAGTACTTC. Translation: CSVLGLAVGTQETQYF.

This chain connects TRBV2 to TRBJ2-6, with D possibly being TRBD2 (6 bases). Deletions cut 8 bases from V and 2 bases from J, with 13 bases between. From germline, CDR1 is SNHLY and CDR2 FYNNEI. The CDR3 has 15 amino acids. CDR3 coding DNA: TGTGCCAGCTGGATTCGGGGGACTGGGGCCAACGTCCTGACTTTC. This translates into CASWIRGTGANVLTF.

As for this clone: One end of the junction is discordant with germline, which a read error may explain. The genes are TRBV19 and TRBJ1-5; D is unclear. CDR1 and CDR2 from the germline V gene are LNHDA and SQIVND (reference sequence). The CDR3 runs 15 residues. CDR3 coding DNA: TGTGCCAGTAGAATAGGGCCTTATAGCAATCAGCCCCAGCATTTT. This sequence encodes CASRIGPYSNQPQHF.

The chain joins TRBV27 to TRBJ2-5; 7 nucleotides match TRBD2. Trimming cost V 3 bases and J 5 bases; bases outside gene matches: 9. The CDR3 consists of 15 residues. Per germline, CDR1 MNHEY and CDR2 SMNVEV (reference sequence). As DNA, the CDR3 is TGTGCCAGCAGTTTGGGAAGGACTAGAGAGGAGACCCAGTACTTC. Its protein product is CASSLGRTREETQYF.

J is TRBJ2-1 and V is TRBV7-3; a weak D match, TRBD2 (5 bases). The CDR3 sequence is 12 residues long. Germline lookup yields CDR1 SGHTA and CDR2 FQGTGA. V was clipped by 5 bases and J by 7 bases, with 9 bases between them. CDR3 amino acids: CASSPEGNEQFF. CDR3 DNA: TGTGCCAGCAGCCCTGAGGGAAATGAGCAGTTCTTC.

V and J are TRBV25-1 and TRBJ2-2; TRBD2 matches 14 bases. Trimming removed 1 base from V and 5 bases from J; junction bases left unmatched: 3. The CDR3 is 17 residues long. Germline CDR1 MGHDK, CDR2 SYGVNS. This CDR3 reads CASSEFWTSGRTGELFF. The CDR3 DNA is TGTGCCAGCAGTGAATTTTGGACTAGCGGGAGGACCGGGGAGCTGTTTTTT.

The chain is built from TRBV7-9 and TRBJ1-5, with D possibly TRBD1 on 5 matching bases. Germline CDR1 and CDR2: SEHNR and FQNEAQ (reference sequence). This CDR3 has 16 amino acids. The ends were cut back, 2 bases at V and 5 bases at J, with 16 bases in the middle. CDR3 residues: CASSLIGAGLHQPQHF. The CDR3 nucleotides are TGTGCCAGCAGCTTAATCGGAGCAGGGCTCCATCAGCCCCAGCATTTT.

This chain uses TRBV7-9 with TRBJ1-1, with D perhaps matching TRBD1 (5 bases). Germline lookup yields CDR1 SEHNR and CDR2 FQNEAQ (reference sequence). The CDR3 length is 14 residues. The V gene lost 5 bases and the J gene lost 1 base, with 11 bases spanning the gap. This CDR3 reads CASSRGGGNTEAFF. The CDR3, as DNA: TGTGCCAGCAGCCGGGGCGGGGGGAACACTGAAGCTTTCTTT.

V is TRBV29-1 and J is TRBJ2-7; TRBD1 matches 7 bases. V lost 7 bases, J lost 0 bases, and 3 bases stayed unmatched. The CDR3 is made up of 12 amino acids. Looked up from germline, CDR1 is SQVTM and CDR2 is ANQGSEA. CDR3 sequence (DNA): TGCAGCGCCAGACAGGGCTCCTACGAGCAGTACTTC. It codes for CSARQGSYEQYF.

The rearrangement links TRBV6-5 to TRBJ2-3; D might be TRBD2 (5 bases). CDR1 and CDR2 from the germline V gene are MNHEY and SVGAGI. V lost 5 bases and J 4 bases, leaving 13 bases between the germline ends. The CDR3 covers 14 residues. CDR3 coding DNA: TGTGCCAGCAGTGAGGTGTGGGGAGCAGATACGCAGTATTTT. Translated, it gives CASSEVWGADTQYF.

The chain carries TRBV28 and TRBJ1-5, with a weak D call TRBD1 (5 bases). Germline assignment: CDR1 MDHEN and CDR2 SYDVKM. The V and J ends lost 6 bases and 0 bases respectively, with 9 bases between them. This CDR3 comprises 14 residues. CDR3 protein: CASRRTSSNQPQHF. In DNA, the CDR3 is TGTGCCAGCAGGAGGACAAGTAGCAATCAGCCCCAGCATTTT.